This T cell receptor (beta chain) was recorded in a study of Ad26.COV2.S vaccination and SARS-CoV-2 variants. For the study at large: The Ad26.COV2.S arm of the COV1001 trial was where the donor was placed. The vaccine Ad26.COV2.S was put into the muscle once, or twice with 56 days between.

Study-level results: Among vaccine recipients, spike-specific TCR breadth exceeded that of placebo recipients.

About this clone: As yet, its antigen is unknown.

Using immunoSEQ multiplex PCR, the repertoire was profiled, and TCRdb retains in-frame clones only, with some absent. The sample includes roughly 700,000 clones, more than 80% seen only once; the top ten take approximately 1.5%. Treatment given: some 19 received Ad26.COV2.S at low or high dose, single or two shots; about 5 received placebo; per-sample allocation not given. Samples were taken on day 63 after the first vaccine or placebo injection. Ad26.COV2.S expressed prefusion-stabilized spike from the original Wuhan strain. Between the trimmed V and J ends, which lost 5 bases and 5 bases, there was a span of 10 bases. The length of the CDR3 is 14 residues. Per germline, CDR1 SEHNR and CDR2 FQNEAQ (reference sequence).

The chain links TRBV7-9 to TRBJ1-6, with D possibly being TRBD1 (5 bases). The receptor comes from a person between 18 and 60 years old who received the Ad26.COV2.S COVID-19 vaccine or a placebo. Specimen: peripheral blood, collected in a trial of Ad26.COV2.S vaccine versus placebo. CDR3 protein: CASSKDSDNSPLHF. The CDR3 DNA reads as TGTGCCAGCAGCAAAGACAGCGATAATTCACCCCTCCACTTT.